Listed below are T cell receptor beta chains from one sample, sequenced in a study of cytomegalovirus exposure and HLA in healthy donors. Generated by immunoSEQ multiplex PCR, the TCRdb table keeps only in-frame clones and is missing some. This sample has roughly 100,000 clones, with 70% to 80% found just once. Sequencing input: PBMCs. The receptor set was obtained from a woman aged 40-49 years in good health and CMV-seronegative. The CDR3 runs from the conserved cysteine through the conserved F or W. A D gene is named only where the DNA matches it firmly. The size field is filled for only some rows; it gives once, few, many or a size class.

V: TRBV6-6
J: TRBJ1-4
D: NA
size: NA
DNA: TGTGCCAGCAGTTACTCGGAGATCCTGTTAAATGAAAAACTGTTTTTT
CDR3: CASSYSEILLNEKLFF

V: TRBV19
J: TRBJ1-5
D: NA
size: NA
DNA: TGTGCCAGTAGTATAGAAGAGTTCTATAGCAATCAGCCCCAGCATTTT
CDR3: CASSIEEFYSNQPQHF

V: TRBV5-5
J: TRBJ1-2
D: NA
size: NA
DNA: TGTGCCAGCGGAGAACCCCCTGGCTACACCTTC
CDR3: CASGEPPGYTF

V: TRBV2
J: TRBJ1-1
D: TRBD1
size: NA
DNA: TGTGCCAGCAGGAGACAGGGAACTGAAGCTTTCTTT
CDR3: CASRRQGTEAFF

V: TRBV9
J: TRBJ2-1
D: NA
size: NA
DNA: TGTGCCAGCAGCGTAGACCAGGGTAGGGATGAGCAGTTCTTC
CDR3: CASSVDQGRDEQFF

V: TRBV19
J: TRBJ2-1
D: NA
size: once
DNA: TGTGCCAGTAGTATTCGGGGGACAGTGCCGCAGTTCTTC
CDR3: CASSIRGTVPQFF

V: TRBV7-8
J: TRBJ2-7
D: NA
size: NA
DNA: TGTGCCAGCAGCTACCCCGGGAAACTCTACGAGCAGTACTTC
CDR3: CASSYPGKLYEQYF

V: TRBV5-1
J: TRBJ2-1
D: NA
size: once
DNA: TGCGCCAGCAGGTACACCGGGGCCTACAATGAGCAGTTCTTC
CDR3: CASRYTGAYNEQFF

V: TRBV18
J: TRBJ1-2
D: NA
size: once
DNA: TGTGCCAGCTCACCCCCACTACTTAACTATGGCTACACCTTC
CDR3: CASSPPLLNYGYTF

V: TRBV2
J: TRBJ2-7
D: NA
size: NA
DNA: TGTGCCAGCAGTGAAAAGGGACACTCCTACGAGCAGTACTTC
CDR3: CASSEKGHSYEQYF

V: TRBV15
J: TRBJ1-3
D: NA
size: NA
DNA: TGTGCCACCAGCAGTTACTTGAGCTCTGGAAACACCATATATTTT
CDR3: CATSSYLSSGNTIYF

V: TRBV7-2
J: TRBJ1-2
D: NA
size: NA
DNA: TGTGCCAGCAGCTTCGACAGGTCGTATGGCTACACCTTC
CDR3: CASSFDRSYGYTF

V: TRBV12-5
J: TRBJ2-5
D: TRBD2
size: once
DNA: TGTGCTAGTGGCAAGCGGGAGGGAGGTTTCCAAGAGACCCAGTACTTC
CDR3: CASGKREGGFQETQYF

V: TRBV7-2
J: TRBJ2-2
D: TRBD1
size: NA
DNA: TGTGCCAGCAGCTCGAGTTCGACAGGGTCGGACACCGGGGAGCTGTTTTTT
CDR3: CASSSSSTGSDTGELFF

V: TRBV28
J: TRBJ2-1
D: TRBD2
size: few
DNA: TGTGCCAGCAGTCGACTAGCGGGGGGGAAGTTTGAGCAGTTCTTC
CDR3: CASSRLAGGKFEQFF

V: TRBV14
J: TRBJ2-3
D: TRBD2
size: few
DNA: TGTGCCAGCAGCCGACTAGCGGGGGGAACAGATACGCAGTATTTT
CDR3: CASSRLAGGTDTQYF

V: TRBV28
J: TRBJ2-1
D: NA
size: NA
DNA: TGTGCCAGCAGTTTGACAGTAACCAATGAGCAGTTCTTC
CDR3: CASSLTVTNEQFF

V: TRBV15
J: TRBJ2-7
D: NA
size: NA
DNA: TGTGCCACCGCGGGGTCGGGGCAGCGCGAGCAGTACTTC
CDR3: CATAGSGQREQYF

V: TRBV7-6
J: TRBJ1-3
D: TRBD1
size: NA
DNA: TGTGCCAGCAGCCGAAGAGGGACAGGGGGACAGGGGTCTGGAAACACCATATATTTT
CDR3: CASSRRGTGGQGSGNTIYF

V: TRBV19
J: TRBJ1-4
D: NA
size: NA
DNA: TGTGCCAGTAGTGTCAGCGGGGTGGACAATGAAAAACTGTTTTTT
CDR3: CASSVSGVDNEKLFF

V: TRBV30
J: TRBJ1-6
D: NA
size: few
DNA: TGTGCCTGGAGTGTAGGGGCAGCCATAAGCTCCTATAATTCACCCCTCCACTTT
CDR3: CAWSVGAAISSYNSPLHF

V: TRBV27
J: TRBJ1-3
D: NA
size: NA
DNA: TGTGCCAGCAGGGGACACTCTGGAAACACCATATATTTT
CDR3: CASRGHSGNTIYF

V: TRBV10-1
J: TRBJ2-2
D: NA
size: NA
DNA: TGCGCCAGCAGTAGAGCCATTACCGGGGAGCTGTTTTTT
CDR3: CASSRAITGELFF

V: TRBV7-2
J: TRBJ2-3
D: TRBD1
size: NA
DNA: TGTGCCAGCAGCTTTCTTGGACAGGGGGCCTCAGATACGCAGTATTTT
CDR3: CASSFLGQGASDTQYF

V: TRBV29-1
J: TRBJ2-4
D: NA
size: NA
DNA: TGCAGCGCCGGTGAAGCGGAAGTAGCCAAAAACATTCAGTACTTC
CDR3: CSAGEAEVAKNIQYF

V: TRBV23-1
J: TRBJ2-7
D: TRBD1
size: NA
DNA: TGCGCCAGCAGTCAATTCCTTCTTCTGTGGCACAGGGGAGAAACCTACGAGCAGTACTTC
CDR3: CASSQFLLLWHRGETYEQYF

V: TRBV6-1
J: TRBJ2-6
D: NA
size: NA
DNA: TGTGCCAGCAGTGAACCGGGAACTGGGGCCAACGTCCTGACTTTC
CDR3: CASSEPGTGANVLTF

V: TRBV9
J: TRBJ1-1
D: NA
size: NA
DNA: TGTGCCAGCAGCGTAGGTTCGGGAGTTACTGAAGCTTTCTTT
CDR3: CASSVGSGVTEAFF

V: TRBV6-5
J: TRBJ2-3
D: NA
size: NA
DNA: TGTGCCAGCATGCGTAAGGGGTATATCACAGATACGCAGTATTTT
CDR3: CASMRKGYITDTQYF

V: TRBV2
J: TRBJ1-1
D: NA
size: NA
DNA: TGTGCCAGCAGTGAATTAGCCCAGGGGAACACTGAAGCTTTCTTT
CDR3: CASSELAQGNTEAFF

V: TRBV7-2
J: TRBJ2-2
D: TRBD2
size: NA
DNA: TGTGCCAGCAGCTTATGGTCCCAATATAACAGCGGGGGGTTCGGGGAGCTGTTTTTT
CDR3: CASSLWSQYNSGGFGELFF

V: TRBV4-3
J: TRBJ2-7
D: NA
size: NA
DNA: TGCGCCAGCAGCCCCAGCGGGCTCTCCTACGAGCAGTACTTC
CDR3: CASSPSGLSYEQYF

V: TRBV11-2
J: TRBJ2-7
D: TRBD1
size: NA
DNA: TGTGCCAGCAGCTTATCCTTCGGGACAGGGCCCTACGAGCAGTACTTC
CDR3: CASSLSFGTGPYEQYF

V: TRBV28
J: TRBJ1-2
D: TRBD1
size: NA
DNA: TGTGCCAACTACGGGACAGACTCCCTTGGGACGAATGGCTACACCTTC
CDR3: CANYGTDSLGTNGYTF

V: TRBV19
J: TRBJ1-2
D: NA
size: few
DNA: TGTGCCAGTAGTATCCTTACGACAGCCACGGCCGCTTATGGCTACACCTTC
CDR3: CASSILTTATAAYGYTF

V: TRBV25-1
J: TRBJ2-4
D: NA
size: few
DNA: TGTGCCAGCAGTAGATCCGGACAGAAAAACATTCAGTACTTC
CDR3: CASSRSGQKNIQYF

V: TRBV6-5
J: TRBJ2-7
D: TRBD1
size: NA
DNA: TGTGCCAGCAGGGGACAGGGGAGCTCCTACGAGCAGTACTTC
CDR3: CASRGQGSSYEQYF

V: TRBV5-4
J: TRBJ2-7
D: TRBD1
size: few
DNA: TGTGCCAGCAGCCTCCGGGACAGGAGCTCCTACGAGCAGTACTTC
CDR3: CASSLRDRSSYEQYF

V: TRBV7-2
J: TRBJ1-2
D: TRBD1
size: NA
DNA: TGTGCCAGCAGCTCGGACAGGGGGCGTTGGGGCTACACCTTC
CDR3: CASSSDRGRWGYTF

V: TRBV18
J: TRBJ1-1
D: NA
size: NA
DNA: TGTGCCAGCTCATCCTCGGCGGGAAACACTGAAGCTTTCTTT
CDR3: CASSSSAGNTEAFF

V: TRBV28
J: TRBJ2-7
D: NA
size: NA
DNA: TGTGCCAGCAGCATCTCCTACGAGCAGTACTTC
CDR3: CASSISYEQYF

V: TRBV19
J: TRBJ1-1
D: NA
size: few
DNA: TGTGCCAGTATTCCAACAGGGCCGAACACTGAAGCTTTCTTT
CDR3: CASIPTGPNTEAFF

V: TRBV5-4
J: TRBJ1-2
D: TRBD1
size: few
DNA: TGTGCCAGCAGCTCGACAGGGTCCAATGGCTACACCTTC
CDR3: CASSSTGSNGYTF

V: TRBV11-2
J: TRBJ2-5
D: TRBD1
size: NA
DNA: TGTGCCAGCAGCTTATTAGGGGACAGGGGTGAGACCCAGTACTTC
CDR3: CASSLLGDRGETQYF

V: TRBV6-5
J: TRBJ1-5
D: NA
size: few
DNA: TGTGCCAGCAGTTACGCAGGGGGCAATCAGCCCCAGCATTTT
CDR3: CASSYAGGNQPQHF